The following is a T cell receptor beta chain sequence with its context. This record belongs to a study of shared clonotypes between healthy human individuals. The deep-level immunoSEQ assay was used. Sequencing used immunoSEQ multiplex PCR; TCRdb keeps in-frame clones, though not all of them. The sample records over 1.4 million clones, over 95% being singletons. Trimming stripped 4 bases from V and 5 bases from J, with 14 bases between. Germline values: CDR1 MNHNS, CDR2 SASEGT. The CDR3 consists of 14 residues. The sequenced sample was naive CD4+ T cells sorted from blood. Subset denoted: CD45RA+ positively selected. The sequence derives from a young man in good health. The chain is built from TRBV6-1 and TRBJ2-5, with D maybe TRBD2 (5 bases). DNA for the CDR3: TGTGCCAGCAGTGTATTCCCGAGGAGGGAGACCCAGTACTTC. It yields the protein CASSVFPRRETQYF.